Below, one TCR beta chain is given with its context. Described time point: pre-treatment sample, taken before nivolumab and TIL therapy. This sample is part of a study of TIL therapy for anti-PD-1-resistant metastatic lung cancer. Study in general: Median tumor mutation burden was roughly 1.5 mutations per megabase.

This was the immunoSEQ v3 assay. Each library reached 1.5 million to 2.5 million read pairs, or roughly 4.5-6.5 million at deep level. Some clones are missing from TCRdb's copy, which holds only in-frame ones; the method was immunoSEQ multiplex PCR. The sample has 54,000 or so clones; roughly 87% are singletons. The sequenced sample was blood, obtained at baseline. This TCR was sampled from a person aged 25-85 years with non-small cell lung cancer.

The CDR3 nucleotides read TGTGCCAGTAGTACGAGGACGAGGTCCTACGAGCAGTACTTC. It specifies CASSTRTRSYEQYF. V gene TRBV19 combines with J gene TRBJ2-7, with D uncertain. With 4 bases removed from V and 1 base from J, the gap between germline ends came to 11 bases. CDR1 LNHDA and CDR2 SQIVND come from the germline V gene (reference sequence). The CDR3 covers 14 residues.